The clone carrying this TCR beta chain showed up many times. Its specificity is not known. Sampling of bone marrow took place during active disease in every patient. The data were taken from a study of read filtering for tumor transcriptome and immune sequencing. Molecular barcoded adaptors covering alpha/delta and beta/gamma chains were used on 400 ng RNA. Each CDR3 protein is one row after TCRdb ran MiXCR on the reads. The data hold 30,000 to 45,000 distinct CDR3 sequences, with roughly 13% observed a single time. The study, taken as a whole, reports: IR-seq and RNA-seq agreed better without single-read clonotypes.

Unmatched junction bases numbered 7, after V lost 5 bases and J lost 2 bases. The CDR3 is made up of 15 amino acids. CDR1 is SGHAT and CDR2 is FQNNGV in the germline V gene. The V and J genes are TRBV11-2 and TRBJ2-7; 9 positions agree with TRBD2. The receptor comes from a donor over 35 with multiple myeloma. The sequenced sample was a population of CD138-negative cells sorted from bone marrow. CDR3 DNA sequence: TGTGCCAGCAGCCCTAGCGGGGCCACTACCTACGAGCAGTACTTC. It yields the protein CASSPSGATTYEQYF.